The sequence of this TCR beta chain was determined in a study of CXCR3-negative and CXCR3-positive naive CD8 T cells. Study details: Sequencing yielded around 130 million TRB reads, roughly 1.5 +/- 0.3 million per library. Study-wide results and limits: Naive subsets were similarly diverse, while memory CD8+ repertoires were much less diverse.

Concerning this clonotype itself: The antigen is unknown.

The TRB libraries of cDNA were built by UMI-labeled 5' RACE. After re-calling the 5' RACE reads, TCRdb lists one entry per CDR3 protein, DNA absent. Its table lists some 130,000 distinct CDR3 sequences. The CDR3 covers 13 residues. Germline values: CDR1 SQVTM, CDR2 ANQGSEA. The source of this sequence is a human donor in good health. Some clones in this sample may be carry-over from other donors' samples. The sample taken for sequencing was naive CXCR3- CD8+ T cells from blood. Subset defined: CD45RO-CCR7+CD27+CD95- naive CD8+ T cells lacking CXCR3 (TNR3-). J is TRBJ1-2 and V is TRBV29-1; TCRdb names TRBD1, which stays unverified in the absence of DNA. CDR3 amino acids: CSAPGPSFYGYTF. Filled out from reference TRBV29-1 and TRBJ1-2, the complete variable domain reads SAVISQKPSRDICQRGTSLTIQCQVDSQVTMMFWYRQQPGQSLTLIATANQGSEATYESGFVIDKFPISRPNLTFSTLTVSNMSPEDSSIYLCSAPGPSFYGYTFGSGTRLTVV.